The TCR beta chain described here comes from a study of T-cell reconstitution after alpha-beta-depleted transplantation in children. CDR3 length: 16 residues. CDR1 is SGHTA and CDR2 is FQGNSA in the germline V gene. Trimming stripped 1 base from V and 0 bases from J, with 11 bases between. Unique molecular identifiers featured in how the TCRbeta library was prepared. TCRdb called the PCR reads again in MiXCR, with one record for every CDR3 protein. The sample lists 400,000 to 500,000 distinct CDR3 sequences; approximately 11% were seen once. The sample holds a few counts of this clonotype. This chain joins TRBV7-2 and TRBJ2-3; TRBD2 is a possible D gene (5 bases). This receptor was taken from a human donor who donated a stem cell graft to a child with acute myeloid leukemia. Sequences were derived from PBMCs from the stem cell graft donor, sampled from the stem cell graft. In nucleotides, the CDR3 is TGTGCCAGCAGCTTAGACGGGGTAGCTAGCACAGATACGCAGTATTTT. Translation: CASSLDGVASTDTQYF. The variable domain in full, with the rest retrieved from reference TRBV7-2 and TRBJ2-3, is GAGVSQSPSNKVTEKGKDVELRCDPISGHTALYWYRQSLGQGLEFLIYFQGNSAPDKSGLPSDRFSAERTGGSVSTLTIQRTQQEDSAVYLCASSLDGVASTDTQYFGPGTRLTVL.